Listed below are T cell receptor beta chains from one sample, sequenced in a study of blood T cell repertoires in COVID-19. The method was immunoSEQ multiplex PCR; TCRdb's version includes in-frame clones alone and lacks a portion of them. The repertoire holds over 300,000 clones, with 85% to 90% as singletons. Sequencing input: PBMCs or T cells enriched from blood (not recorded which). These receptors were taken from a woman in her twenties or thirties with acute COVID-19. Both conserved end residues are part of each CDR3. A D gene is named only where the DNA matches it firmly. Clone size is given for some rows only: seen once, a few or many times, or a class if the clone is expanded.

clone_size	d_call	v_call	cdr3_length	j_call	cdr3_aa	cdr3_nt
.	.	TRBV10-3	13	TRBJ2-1	CAISGTAYNEQFF	TGTGCCATCAGTGGGACAGCCTACAATGAGCAGTTCTTC
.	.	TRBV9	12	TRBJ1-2	CASSVLGSGYTF	TGTGCCAGCAGCGTATTGGGCTCTGGCTACACCTTC
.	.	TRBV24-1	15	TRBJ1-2	CATSDPLTGEYGYTF	TGTGCCACCAGTGACCCTCTGACAGGAGAATATGGCTACACCTTC
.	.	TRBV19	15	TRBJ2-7	CASSHRDGGRGEQYF	TGTGCCAGTAGTCACCGGGACGGCGGCCGGGGGGAGCAGTACTTC
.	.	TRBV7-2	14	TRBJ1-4	CASSLRSRGEKLFF	TGTGCCAGCAGCTTACGGAGCAGGGGCGAAAAACTGTTTTTT
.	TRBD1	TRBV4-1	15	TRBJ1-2	CASSHRTGINYGYTF	TGCGCCAGCAGCCACAGGACAGGGATCAACTATGGCTACACCTTC
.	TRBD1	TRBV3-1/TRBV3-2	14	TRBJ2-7	CASRGQLRTYEQYF	TGTGCCAGCAGGGGACAGCTTAGGACCTACGAGCAGTACTTC
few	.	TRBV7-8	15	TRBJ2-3	CASSLSGGRTDTQYF	TGTGCCAGCAGCTTATCGGGGGGCCGCACAGATACGCAGTATTTT
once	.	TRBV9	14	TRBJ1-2	CASSEGLPNYGYTF	TGTGCCAGCAGCGAGGGGCTACCTAACTATGGCTACACCTTC
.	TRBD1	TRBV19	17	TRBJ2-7	CASSINAGGSNLYEQYF	TGTGCCAGTAGTATAAACGCAGGGGGAAGTAATTTGTACGAGCAGTACTTC
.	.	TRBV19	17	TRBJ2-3	CASSWGGGEPSTDTQYF	TGTGCCAGTAGTTGGGGCGGTGGGGAACCTAGCACAGATACGCAGTATTTT
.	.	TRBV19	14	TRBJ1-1	CASSITTLNTEAFF	TGTGCCAGTAGTATAACAACACTGAACACTGAAGCTTTCTTT
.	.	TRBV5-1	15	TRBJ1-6	CASSPRVGGNSPLHF	TGCGCCAGCAGCCCCAGGGTCGGGGGGAATTCACCCCTCCACTTT
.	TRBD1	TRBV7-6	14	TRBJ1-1	CASSFGQENTEAFF	TGTGCCAGCAGCTTCGGACAGGAGAACACTGAAGCTTTCTTT
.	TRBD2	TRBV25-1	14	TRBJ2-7	CASSGRAGGYEQYF	TGTGCCAGCAGTGGCCGAGCGGGAGGGTACGAGCAGTACTTC
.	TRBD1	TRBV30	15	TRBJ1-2	CAWTYRGWGPSGYTF	TGTGCCTGGACATACAGGGGATGGGGACCGAGTGGCTACACCTTC
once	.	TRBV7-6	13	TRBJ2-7	CASSLVQGFEQYF	TGTGCCAGCAGCTTAGTACAGGGTTTCGAGCAGTACTTC
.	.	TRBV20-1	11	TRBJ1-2	CSARFVYGYTF	TGCAGTGCTAGATTCGTCTATGGCTACACCTTC
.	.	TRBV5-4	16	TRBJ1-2	CASSLRLFSRPYGYTF	TGTGCCAGCAGCTTGCGGCTATTTTCCAGGCCCTATGGCTACACCTTC
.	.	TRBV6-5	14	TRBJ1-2	CASKRMDRNYGYTF	TGTGCCAGCAAACGAATGGACAGAAACTATGGCTACACCTTC
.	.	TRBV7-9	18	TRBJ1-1	CASSLEIAGSGVNTEAFF	TGTGCCAGCAGCTTAGAGATTGCTGGGTCGGGGGTGAACACTGAAGCTTTCTTT
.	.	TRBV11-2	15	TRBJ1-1	CASSIRDTLNTEAFF	TGTGCCAGCAGCATCCGGGACACCCTTAACACTGAAGCTTTCTTT
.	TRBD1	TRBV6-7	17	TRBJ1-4	CASSSPRDRGHNEKLFF	TGTGCCAGCAGTTCCCCGCGGGACAGAGGACATAATGAAAAACTGTTTTTT
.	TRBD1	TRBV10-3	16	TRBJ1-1	CAISTSSGTGNTEAFF	TGTGCCATCAGTACATCTTCCGGGACAGGGAACACTGAAGCTTTCTTT
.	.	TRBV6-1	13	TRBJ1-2	CASSEAGVSGYTF	TGTGCCAGCAGTGAAGCCGGGGTCTCTGGCTACACCTTC
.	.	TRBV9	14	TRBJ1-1	CASSVVWQGGEAFF	TGTGCCAGCAGCGTAGTGTGGCAGGGCGGTGAGGCTTTCTTT
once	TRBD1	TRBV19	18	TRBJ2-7	CASSIQSYGTAEPYEQYF	TGTGCCAGTAGTATTCAGTCGTACGGGACAGCGGAACCTTACGAGCAGTACTTC
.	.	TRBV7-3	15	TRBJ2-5	CASSLGLLGQETQYF	TGTGCCAGCAGCTTAGGGTTACTAGGACAAGAGACCCAGTACTTC
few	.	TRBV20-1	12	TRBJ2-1	CSASLTGNEQFF	TGCAGTGCTAGTCTAACGGGGAATGAGCAGTTCTTC
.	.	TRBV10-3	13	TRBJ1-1	CAISEGQGTEAFF	TGTGCCATCAGTGAGGGGCAGGGGACTGAAGCTTTCTTT
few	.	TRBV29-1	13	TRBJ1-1	CSVRQLENTEAFF	TGCAGCGTGAGACAGCTGGAGAACACTGAAGCTTTCTTT
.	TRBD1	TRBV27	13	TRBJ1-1	CASIMGGTGATFF	TGTGCCAGCATCATGGGGGGGACAGGGGCAACTTTCTTT
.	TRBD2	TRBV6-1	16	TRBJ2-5	CASSEVSGGGPGTQYF	TGTGCCAGCAGTGAAGTTAGCGGGGGAGGGCCGGGAACCCAGTACTTC
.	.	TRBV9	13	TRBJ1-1	CASSREGRTEAFF	TGTGCCAGCAGCCGAGAGGGCAGGACTGAAGCTTTCTTT
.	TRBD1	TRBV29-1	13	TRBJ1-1	CSVVRTGNTEAFF	TGCAGCGTTGTTAGGACAGGAAACACTGAAGCTTTCTTT
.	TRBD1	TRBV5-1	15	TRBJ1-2	CASSLAEGGRHGYTF	TGCGCCAGCAGCTTGGCCGAAGGGGGCAGGCATGGCTACACCTTC
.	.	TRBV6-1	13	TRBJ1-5	CASSEAGNQPQHF	TGTGCCAGCAGTGAGGCGGGCAATCAGCCCCAGCATTTT
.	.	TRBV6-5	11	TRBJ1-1	CASTRVTEAFF	TGTGCCAGCACCAGGGTAACGGAAGCTTTCTTT
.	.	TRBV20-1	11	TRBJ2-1	CSASQLREQFF	TGCAGTGCTAGTCAACTAAGGGAGCAGTTCTTC
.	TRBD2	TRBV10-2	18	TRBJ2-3	CASSARGGGILSTDTQYF	TGCGCCAGCAGTGCTCGCGGCGGGGGTATCCTAAGCACAGATACGCAGTATTTT
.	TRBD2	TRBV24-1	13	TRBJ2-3	CATKAGPTDTQYF	TGTGCCACCAAAGCGGGGCCCACAGATACGCAGTATTTT